The clone carrying this T cell receptor beta chain ranks as medium-sized (0.01 to 0.1%) in terms of frequency. The target antigen is unknown. The source of the sample is a study of CD8 T cells in cerebrospinal fluid in Alzheimer's disease. General study points: The largest CSF clone was proportionally bigger in mild cognitive impairment or Alzheimer's disease than controls. EBV-specific clones were neither the most expanded nor enriched in Alzheimer's patients.

TCRdb reworked the 10x single-cell sequencing reads into one entry per CDR3 protein, no DNA. The sample yields some 970 distinct CDR3 sequences, of which the top ten take up 15% to 20%. No participant had an acute infectious disease, and all were physically fit. This CDR3 has 13 residues. Germline V gene data show CDR1 as GTSNPN and CDR2 as SVGIG (reference sequence). The sequenced sample consisted of cerebrospinal fluid. The TCR comes from a human donor in good health. The genes are TRBV30 and TRBJ1-1; the TRBD1 assignment by TCRdb is unverifiable without DNA. The CDR3 region is CAWAGQGWPEAFF.